This T cell receptor (beta chain) is drawn from a study of T cell repertoires in cytomegalovirus infection. Study details: Public signatures in TCR beta pointed to CMV infection and matching HLA type.

CDR1 and CDR2 from the germline V gene are SNHLY and FYNNEI. Trimming took 6 bases from V and 5 from J, leaving 10 bases between them. The CDR3 runs 12 residues. TCRdb used MiXCR to reprocess the reads, holding one entry per CDR3 protein. The top ten hold over 2.5% of the sample, which has about 310,000 distinct CDR3 sequences, about 8.8% seen once. Findings and caveats of the study: Within the response measured ex vivo, HLA-C-restricted CMV-specific TCR beta clonotypes were dominant. Adding up the frequency of public TCR beta families identified people who carried CMV plus the relevant HLA.

To note about this clonotype: What it binds is unknown.

The clonotype originates from a human donor in good health (CMV status not recorded). Some clones in this sample may be carry-over from other donors' samples. The chain links TRBV2 to TRBJ1-1; D is unclear. Material: PBMCs. CDR3: CASRAEVTEAFF. The CDR3 region has the DNA TGTGCCAGCAGGGCGGAAGTTACTGAAGCTTTCTTT.